This TCR beta chain was recovered during a study of T cell clusters in autoimmune cytopenias. TRB rearrangements were amplified by touch-down multiplex PCR with mixed TRB-A/B primers. TCRdb reprocessed the multiplex PCR reads and reports one entry per CDR3 protein, with no DNA. Its listing shows 6,000 to 7,000 distinct CDR3 sequences. This CDR3 has 14 residues. Germline V gene sequence: CDR1 SQVTM, CDR2 ANQGSEA. Tens of thousands of genome equivalents of blood DNA were amplified for TRB. According to its frequency, this clonotype is medium-sized (0.01 to 0.1%). The same sample was also studied in work on T cell repertoires in aging, cancer and after chemotherapy.

Material for sequencing was peripheral blood. The TCR sequence derives from a human donor in good health. The V gene is TRBV29-1, the J gene TRBJ2-2. This chain's CDR3 is CSVEDTGKAGELFF.